The rows below give T cell receptor beta chains drawn from one sample of a study of control samples from healthy donors and cancer patients. Clones were read by immunoSEQ multiplex PCR, and TCRdb kept only the in-frame ones, dropping some. This repertoire shows some 120,000 clones, around nine tenths found once; its top ten account for 9% to 14%. Sequenced material: blood. Every receptor here comes from a man in his thirties or forties in good health. Both conserved end residues are trimmed from each CDR3. Each record gives: V gene, D gene, CDR3 protein. The D gene is left open where the match is weak.

>TRBV29-1|NA
SVGGQSRSSYNEQF
>TRBV24-1|NA
ATSDSGGETQY
>TRBV3-1/TRBV3-2|NA
ASSQVGVRNSPLH
>TRBV2|NA
ASRDRGKDGYT
>TRBV29-1|NA
SVDPTGSGNTIY
>TRBV5-1|TRBD1
ASRRQGEEKLF
>TRBV29-1|TRBD1
SVAWNRGGTEAF
>TRBV7-2|NA
ASSSWASTDTQY
>TRBV19|TRBD1
ASSMGQVLSYT
>TRBV11-1|NA
ASSLQEDLTYEQY
>TRBV5-1|NA
ASSEQDTGELF
>TRBV6-5|NA
ASILGGVENEQF
>TRBV28|TRBD1
ASSLQGVSETQY
>TRBV19|NA
ASSSGQIFYGYT
>TRBV3-1/TRBV3-2|NA
ASSPTSGNQPQH
>TRBV7-2|NA
ASSYVQGEDGYT
>TRBV3-1/TRBV3-2|NA
ASSPQGRARGYT
>TRBV9|NA
ASSVATGGGQETQY
>TRBV27|NA
ASSLYDETF
>TRBV5-1|TRBD2
ASSWYLAGEIAKNIQY
>TRBV25-1|NA
ASSPSTGAYNSPLH
>TRBV3-1/TRBV3-2|NA
ASSQGTRAGGYT
>TRBV29-1|NA
SVEDRAGAENGYT
>TRBV19|TRBD1
ASRFDRASGNTIY
>TRBV6-1|TRBD2
ASSGVRRGATYNEQF
>TRBV27|TRBD1
ASSRTGVYGYT
>TRBV6-6|NA
ASESPGQPQH
>TRBV5-6|NA
ASSLGLITEAF
>TRBV5-1|TRBD2
ASSLVGRGPDTQY
>TRBV11-2|NA
ASSLDSGVGNSPLH
>TRBV21-1|NA
ASSNGGGSQETQY
>TRBV28|NA
ASTSGASDTDTQY
>TRBV29-1|TRBD1
SVDTGAGNTEAF
>TRBV30|TRBD1
AWGGTADYNSPLH
>TRBV18|NA
ASSPLQTDTQY
>TRBV7-2|NA
ASSDGLNTEAF
>TRBV14|NA
ASSQIGLGRQETQY
>TRBV6-5|NA
ASGRVDSPLH
>TRBV5-1|NA
ASSLASSGNTIY
>TRBV7-8|NA
ASSSLAGLSNQPQH
>TRBV5-1|TRBD1
ASSLLTGGDTEAF